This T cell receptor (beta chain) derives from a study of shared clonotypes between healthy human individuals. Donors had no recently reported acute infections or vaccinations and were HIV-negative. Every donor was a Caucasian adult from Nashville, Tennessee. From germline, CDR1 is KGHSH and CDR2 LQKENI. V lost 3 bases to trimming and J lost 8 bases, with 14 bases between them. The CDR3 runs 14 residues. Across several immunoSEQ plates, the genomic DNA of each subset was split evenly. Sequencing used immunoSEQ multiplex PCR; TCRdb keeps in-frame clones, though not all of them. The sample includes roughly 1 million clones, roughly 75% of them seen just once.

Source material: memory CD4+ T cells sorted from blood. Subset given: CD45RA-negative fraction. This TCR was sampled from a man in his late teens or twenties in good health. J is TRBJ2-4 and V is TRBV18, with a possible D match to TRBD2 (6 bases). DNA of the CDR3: TGTGCCAGCTCACCCCCGGGACTTTATGACATTCAGTACTTC. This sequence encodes CASSPPGLYDIQYF.